One and the same sample provided the 20 T cell receptor beta chains below, sequenced in a study of shared clonotypes between healthy human individuals. The data were produced by immunoSEQ multiplex PCR, yet TCRdb's version contains in-frame clones alone and is incomplete. This sample has around 2,100,000 clones, with less than 95% found just once. CD45RO negativity and positive selection for CCR7 defined naive CD8 cells, a population that excluded terminally differentiated effector memory CD45RA+ cells. Input material: naive CD8+ T cells sorted from blood. The receptors originated from a man aged 18 to 29 in good health.

The V call is TRBV27, the J call TRBJ2-5, with D possibly TRBD2 on 5 matching bases. Deletions cut 6 bases from V and 5 bases from J, with 16 bases between. The CDR3 is made up of 14 amino acids. Germline CDR1 reads MNHEY; CDR2 reads SMNVEV (reference sequence). The CDR3 spells CASSPTGMEETQYF. In DNA, the CDR3 is TGTGCCAGCAGCCCCACGGGGATGGAGGAGACCCAGTACTTC.

CDR3: CASSEEGVNTEAFF. DNA for the CDR3: TGTGCCAGCAGTGAAGAAGGGGTGAACACTGAAGCTTTCTTT. The V call is TRBV2, the J call TRBJ1-1, with D maybe TRBD1 (5 bases). This CDR3 region has 14 residues. V lost 1 base, J lost 0 bases, and 6 bases lay in between. In germline, CDR1 is SNHLY, CDR2 FYNNEI. Full variable domain (remainder filled in from reference TRBV2 and TRBJ1-1): EPEVTQTPSHQVTQMGQEVILRCVPISNHLYFYWYRQILGQKVEFLVSFYNNEISEKSEIFDDQFSVERPDGSNFTLKIRSTKLEDSAMYFCASSEEGVNTEAFFGQGTRLTVV.

The chain carries TRBV6-1 and TRBJ1-1; D remains unclear. Germline V gives CDR1 MNHNS, CDR2 SASEGT. V dropped 8 bases and J dropped 5 bases, with 12 bases sitting between them. The CDR3 extends over 12 amino acids. In nucleotides, the CDR3 is TGTGCCAGCTCCCCGGACGGAACTGAAGCTTTCTTT. This translates into CASSPDGTEAFF.

This sequence joins TRBV29-1 and TRBJ2-2, with D possibly being TRBD1 (5 bases). Between the trimmed V and J ends, which lost 1 base and 0 bases, there was a span of 12 bases. Germline CDR1 reads SQVTM; CDR2 reads ANQGSEA. The length of the CDR3 is 16 residues. DNA of the CDR3: TGCAGCGTTGAAGGGGAAGGGGCCCCGAACACCGGGGAGCTGTTTTTT. Residues: CSVEGEGAPNTGELFF.

This clone was seen a handful of times. A read error is possible here, since a much larger clone lies one base away. V is TRBV11-2 and J is TRBJ2-5; D not resolved. This CDR3 has 10 amino acids. Trimming cost V 5 bases and J 5 bases, with 3 bases left between them. Germline CDR1 reads SGHAT; CDR2 reads FQNNGV. CDR3 coding DNA: TGTGCCAGCAGCCGGGAGACCCAGTACTTC. Translation gives CASSRETQYF.

The CDR3 reads CSVDLQGYEQYF. CDR3 bases: TGCAGCGTTGATTTACAGGGTTACGAGCAGTACTTC. V usage is TRBV29-1 and J usage is TRBJ2-7; tentative D call: TRBD1 (6 bases). CDR1 SQVTM and CDR2 ANQGSEA come from the germline V gene. With 3 bases removed from V and 4 bases from J, the gap between germline ends came to 10 bases. The CDR3 has 12 amino acids.

The chain couples TRBV6-1 to TRBJ2-7; no clear D gene. The CDR3 runs to 12 residues. The V gene lost 4 bases and the J gene lost 6 bases, with 10 bases spanning the gap. Germline V gene data show CDR1 as MNHNS and CDR2 as SASEGT. The CDR3 loop is CASSGMWSEQYF. CDR3 DNA: TGTGCCAGCAGTGGAATGTGGAGCGAGCAGTACTTC.

The chain couples TRBV28 to TRBJ2-5, with 9 bases that match TRBD1. This CDR3 spans 14 amino acids. The V segment lost 7 bases and the J segment 4 bases; nucleotides outside the gene matches: 7. Germline V lookup: CDR1 MDHEN, CDR2 SYDVKM. The CDR3 DNA follows: TGTGCCAGCAACGAGGACAGGGGCATAGAGACCCAGTACTTC. It yields the protein CASNEDRGIETQYF.

This clone was found a few times. The chain employs TRBV9 and TRBJ2-7, with D perhaps matching TRBD1 or TRBD2 (5 bases each). CDR1 is SGDLS, CDR2 YYNGEE, per germline. V lost 7 bases, J lost 5 bases, and 13 bases lay in between. CDR3 length equals 12 residues. The CDR3 nucleotides read TGTGCCAGCGGGGGAACTACCCACGAGCAGTACTTC. This encodes CASGGTTHEQYF.

The chain carries TRBV4-1 and TRBJ2-2; 12 bases line up with TRBD2. Germline CDR1 and CDR2: MGHRA and YSYEKL. The CDR3 extends over 18 amino acids. The V and J ends lost 4 bases and 2 bases, in that order; junction bases with no gene match: 8. This CDR3 is CASSPGLAGYLNTGELFF. For the CDR3, the DNA is TGCGCCAGCAGCCCTGGACTAGCGGGATACTTAAACACCGGGGAGCTGTTTTTT.

V usage is TRBV4-3 and J usage is TRBJ2-5; no clear D. CDR3 length equals 15 residues. CDR1 and CDR2 from the germline V gene are LGHNA and YSLEER. V dropped 0 bases and J dropped 4 bases, with 12 bases sitting between them. The CDR3 DNA reads as TGCGCCAGCAGCCAAGATAGCTCCGACGGAGAGACCCAGTACTTC. The encoded protein is CASSQDSSDGETQYF.

The J gene is TRBJ1-5, the V gene TRBV27; unclear D gene. The CDR3 spans 14 residues. Trimming left V 4 bases short and J 6 bases short, with 13 bases between. CDR1 and CDR2 from the germline V gene are MNHEY and SMNVEV (reference sequence). CDR3 residues: CASSSAQMVQPQHF. The CDR3 DNA is TGTGCCAGCAGTTCCGCTCAGATGGTTCAGCCCCAGCATTTT.

Note on this clone: Other DNA sequences in this specimen translate into the identical CDR3. CDR3 region: CASSQGGGYEQYF. The CDR3 DNA reads TGCGCCAGCAGCCAAGGGGGGGGCTACGAGCAGTACTTC. The chain combines TRBV4-3 with TRBJ2-7, with 7 bases fitting TRBD2. CDR3 length: 13 residues. Germline lookup yields CDR1 LGHNA and CDR2 YSLEER. Trimming took 1 base from V and 3 from J; bases not matched to a gene: 0.

This chain links TRBV4-1 with TRBJ1-1; 7 bases match TRBD1. Per the germline V gene, CDR1 is MGHRA and CDR2 is YSYEKL. The ends lost 4 bases at V and 3 bases at J; junction bases unmatched: 2. This CDR3 comprises 13 residues. The CDR3 reads CASSRTGDTEAFF. The CDR3 nucleotides read TGCGCCAGCAGCCGTACAGGGGACACTGAAGCTTTCTTT.

The rearrangement links TRBV28 to TRBJ2-7; TRBD2 matches at 8 bases. Germline CDR1 reads MDHEN; CDR2 reads SYDVKM. This CDR3 is built from 15 residues. Losses at the gene ends were 0 bases for V and 7 bases for J; bases not matched to a gene: 8. CDR3 DNA sequence: TGTGCCAGCAGTTTATGGGTAGCGGGAAGAGGGGAGCAGTACTTC. It specifies CASSLWVAGRGEQYF. The full variable domain, completed using reference TRBV28 and TRBJ2-7, is DVKVTQSSRYLVKRTGEKVFLECVQDMDHENMFWYRQDPGLGLRLIYFSYDVKMKEKGDIPEGYSVSREKKERFSLILESASTNQTSMYLCASSLWVAGRGEQYFGPGTRLTVT.

The chain carries TRBV6-5 and TRBJ2-7, with D possibly being TRBD1 (5 bases). The CDR3 has 16 residues. The V end was cut by 0 bases, the J end by 3 bases, with 15 bases between. Germline V CDR1 and CDR2: MNHEY, SVGAGI. CDR3 sequence: CASSYSQGLKNYEQYF. The CDR3 coding sequence is TGTGCCAGCAGTTACTCGCAGGGTTTAAAGAACTACGAGCAGTACTTC.

The J gene is TRBJ1-6, the V gene TRBV6-1; D possibly corresponds to TRBD1 (5 bases). Trimming left V 3 bases short and J 4 bases short, with 22 bases between. Germline V lookup: CDR1 MNHNS, CDR2 SASEGT. The CDR3 loop spans 19 amino acids. The CDR3 is CASSEYEVIQDLYNSPLHF. The CDR3 DNA follows: TGTGCCAGCAGTGAGTACGAGGTCATACAGGATCTGTATAATTCACCCCTCCACTTT.

The V gene is TRBV5-8, the J gene TRBJ1-6; D is possibly TRBD1 (5 bases). This CDR3 has 15 amino acids. Trimming stripped 2 bases from V and 5 bases from J, with 11 bases between. CDR1 and CDR2 from the germline V gene are SGHTS and YDEGEE. CDR3 in amino acids: CASSFSGPNNSPLHF. Written as DNA, the CDR3 is TGTGCCAGCAGCTTCTCGGGACCTAATAATTCACCCCTCCACTTT.

The genes are TRBV5-1 and TRBJ2-2, with a tentative D call TRBD1 (6 bases). The germline CDR1 and CDR2 sequences are SGHRS and YFSETQ. There are 15 residues in the CDR3. The V gene lost 0 bases and the J gene lost 3 bases, with 9 bases spanning the gap. The CDR3 region has the DNA TGCGCCAGCAGCTTGGGCAGGGGCGACACCGGGGAGCTGTTTTTT. It translates to CASSLGRGDTGELFF.

This chain joins TRBV28 and TRBJ2-7; 11 nucleotides align to TRBD1. The CDR3 is 19 residues long. Germline CDR1 reads MDHEN; CDR2 reads SYDVKM. After removal of 4 bases from V and 1 base from J, the junction contained 15 bases not matched to a gene. CDR3 in amino acids: CASSSTLPNRDRGSYEQYF. Here the CDR3 DNA reads TGTGCCAGCAGTTCAACTCTTCCCAACCGGGACAGGGGGTCCTACGAGCAGTACTTC.